These 24 T cell receptor beta chains originate from one sample sequenced in a study of blood T cell repertoires in COVID-19. This table comes from immunoSEQ multiplex PCR, and its TCRdb copy is limited to in-frame clones, with some not included. The sample has tens of thousands of clones; 80% to 90% are singletons. The specimen sequenced was peripheral blood. The receptors here all came from a man aged 35-49 years with COVID-19, enrolled during active disease.

The rearrangement links TRBV5-6 to TRBJ1-2, with TRBD1 identical over 8 bases. Germline V gene sequence: CDR1 SGHDT, CDR2 YYEEEE. After removal of 0 bases from V and 3 bases from J, the junction contained 4 bases not matched to a gene. The CDR3 is made up of 15 amino acids. The CDR3 spells CASSLGGQGHYGYTF. The CDR3 region has the DNA TGTGCCAGCAGCTTGGGTGGACAGGGCCACTATGGCTACACCTTC.

CDR3 coding DNA: TGTGCCACCAGCAGAGAAAACCAAGGAGTATATGGCTACACCTTC. Protein: CATSRENQGVYGYTF. The rearrangement joins TRBV15 to TRBJ1-2; no definite D call. V was cut by 0 bases and J by 5 bases, with 13 bases left in between. The CDR3 consists of 15 residues. The germline CDR1 and CDR2 sequences are LNHNV and YYDKDF (reference sequence). The entire variable domain, with the rest obtained from reference TRBV15 and TRBJ1-2, is as follows: DAMVIQNPRYQVTQFGKPVTLSCSQTLNHNVMYWYQQKSSQAPKLLFHYYDKDFNNEADTPDNFQSRRPNTSFCFLDIRSPGLGDTAMYLCATSRENQGVYGYTFGSGTRLTVV.

The chain links TRBV19 to TRBJ2-7, with 11 bases matching TRBD1. Germline-derived CDR1 and CDR2 are LNHDA and SQIVND (reference sequence). This CDR3 region has 15 residues. The V and J ends lost 1 base and 4 bases, in that order; junction bases with no gene match: 3. CDR3: CASSIVGTGGYEQYF. Here the CDR3 DNA reads TGTGCCAGTAGTATAGTTGGGACAGGGGGATACGAGCAGTACTTC.

V is TRBV30 and J is TRBJ1-2, with TRBD1 matching 8 bases. Trimming removed 3 bases from V and 4 bases from J; junction bases left unmatched: 13. This CDR3 region has 16 residues. The germline CDR1 and CDR2 sequences are GTSNPN and SVGIG (reference sequence). The CDR3 protein is CAWRTKGQGFGYGYTF. The DNA for the CDR3 is TGTGCCTGGAGAACAAAAGGACAGGGTTTTGGCTATGGCTACACCTTC.

The chain employs TRBV10-1 and TRBJ2-4, with D perhaps TRBD1 (5 bases). The V and J ends lost 6 bases and 0 bases respectively, with 12 bases between them. The CDR3 contains 15 residues. Germline V CDR1 and CDR2: WNHNN, SYGVQD (reference sequence). This CDR3 is CASRDSRLAKNIQYF. CDR3 in DNA: TGCGCCAGCAGAGACAGCCGCCTAGCCAAAAACATTCAGTACTTC.

The genes are TRBV19 and TRBJ1-5; 9 nucleotides match TRBD1. CDR1 is LNHDA and CDR2 is SQIVND in the germline V gene (reference sequence). This CDR3 is 14 amino acids long. V trimming: 5 bases; J trimming: 4 bases; junction bases outside the gene matches: 3. CDR3 bases: TGTGCCAGTAGTGAGGGACAGGGTAATCAGCCCCAGCATTTT. This translates into CASSEGQGNQPQHF.

The chain joins TRBV5-1 to TRBJ1-2; a weak D match, TRBD1 (5 bases). CDR3 length: 13 residues. Trimming left V 5 bases short and J 7 bases short, with 15 bases between. Germline-derived CDR1 and CDR2 are SGHRS and YFSETQ. Here the CDR3 reads CASRPDSAIGYTF. The CDR3 region has the DNA TGCGCCAGCAGGCCTGACAGCGCTATTGGCTACACCTTC.

The chain carries TRBV30 and TRBJ2-5; D possibly corresponds to TRBD1 (6 bases). The CDR3 is made up of 15 amino acids. With 1 base removed from V and 4 bases from J, the gap between germline ends came to 16 bases. CDR1 is GTSNPN, CDR2 SVGIG, per germline (reference sequence). The CDR3 spells CAWSAQGQISETQYF. CDR3 nucleotides: TGTGCCTGGAGTGCCCAGGGGCAAATATCAGAGACCCAGTACTTC.

The V call is TRBV18, the J call TRBJ2-7; D perhaps matches TRBD1 (5 bases). Per the germline V gene, CDR1 is KGHSH and CDR2 is LQKENI. Trimming removed 6 bases at V and 2 bases at J, with 11 bases between. The CDR3 covers 13 residues. Here the CDR3 reads CASSQGRTYEQYF. The CDR3 nucleotides read TGTGCCAGCTCGCAGGGAAGAACCTACGAGCAGTACTTC.

CDR3 sequence (DNA): TGTGCCATCAGTGCCTCAGACGGGACTAGCGGGGGGCCTGCCGGCACAGATACGCAGTATTTT. Translated, it gives CAISASDGTSGGPAGTDTQYF. This sequence joins TRBV10-3 and TRBJ2-3; TRBD2 matches at 15 bases. Trimming took 4 bases from V and 1 from J; bases not matched to a gene: 15. Germline CDR1 and CDR2: ENHRY and SYGVKD. This CDR3 is built from 21 residues.

The chain links TRBV4-2 to TRBJ2-3; 10 positions agree with TRBD2. The CDR3 spans 21 residues. CDR1 is LGHNA and CDR2 is YNFKEQ in the germline V gene. V lost 0 bases to trimming and J lost 2 bases; unmatched junction nucleotides: 17. This CDR3 reads CASSQDHRGGAGGGHTDTQYF. In DNA, the CDR3 is TGTGCCAGCAGCCAAGATCACCGAGGGGGAGCGGGAGGGGGTCACACAGATACGCAGTATTTT.

V and J are TRBV2 and TRBJ2-2, with D tentatively TRBD2 (6 bases). The CDR3 contains 17 residues. Trimming removed 6 bases from V and 3 bases from J, with 20 bases in between. Germline V gene data show CDR1 as SNHLY and CDR2 as FYNNEI. CDR3: CASRRTGVPGDTGELFF. Here the CDR3 DNA reads TGTGCCAGCAGGAGAACGGGAGTCCCCGGGGACACCGGGGAGCTGTTTTTT.

The chain couples TRBV5-4 to TRBJ1-3; D is unresolved. Trimming took off 4 bases at V and 8 bases at J, with 13 bases between the two ends. The CDR3 is made up of 13 amino acids. Germline CDR1 is SGHNT and CDR2 is YYREEE (reference sequence). The CDR3 sequence is CASSLAGGDTIYF. CDR3 coding DNA: TGTGCCAGCAGCCTAGCCGGTGGGGACACCATATATTTT.

This clone was recorded only once. V and J are TRBV4-1 and TRBJ2-5; 8 bases align to TRBD1. V dropped 4 bases and J dropped 4; count of bases not matched to a gene: 11. CDR1 and CDR2 from the germline V gene are MGHRA and YSYEKL. The CDR3 contains 16 residues. CDR3 in amino acids: CASSRTLDRAGETQYF. The CDR3 nucleotides are TGCGCCAGCAGCCGGACCCTGGACAGGGCGGGAGAGACCCAGTACTTC.

The chain couples TRBV9 to TRBJ1-2; no clear D gene. Germline CDR1 SGDLS, CDR2 YYNGEE. The CDR3 spans 15 residues. The V gene lost 0 bases and the J gene lost 8 bases, with 17 bases spanning the gap. CDR3 in amino acids: CASSVDDGEPPGYTF. CDR3 coding DNA: TGTGCCAGCAGCGTAGACGATGGGGAGCCTCCGGGCTACACCTTC.

The chain is built from TRBV29-1 and TRBJ1-2, with 9 bases matching TRBD1. Germline CDR1 and CDR2: SQVTM and ANQGSEA. This CDR3 contains 12 residues. Germline trimming cut 4 bases from V and 7 bases from J; bases unmatched to any gene: 4. CDR3 coding DNA: TGCAGCGTTGTGACAGGGGGGCTTGGCTACACCTTC. It specifies CSVVTGGLGYTF.

This clone was seen a few times. The chain is built from TRBV2 and TRBJ2-7, with 9 positions matching TRBD1. Germline V gene data show CDR1 as SNHLY and CDR2 as FYNNEI. V lost 6 bases to trimming and J lost 6 bases; unmatched junction nucleotides: 6. This CDR3 region has 13 residues. The CDR3 here is CASRTGTGFEQYF. In DNA, the CDR3 is TGTGCCAGCAGAACCGGGACAGGGTTCGAGCAGTACTTC.

The chain uses TRBV10-3 and TRBJ1-5; 7 bases match TRBD1. V lost 0 bases to trimming and J lost 7 bases; unmatched junction nucleotides: 6. The CDR3 consists of 15 residues. Germline lookup yields CDR1 ENHRY and CDR2 SYGVKD. For the CDR3, the DNA is TGTGCCATCAGTGAGTCGATCCTACAGGGGCAGCCCCAGCATTTT. This translates into CAISESILQGQPQHF.

J is TRBJ1-1 and V is TRBV6-4; D is uncertain. V lost 4 bases, J lost 0 bases, and 6 bases lay in between. The CDR3 extends over 13 amino acids. Germline V lookup: CDR1 MRHNA, CDR2 SNTAGT. The CDR3 loop reads CASSAQMNTEAFF. As DNA, the CDR3 is TGTGCCAGCAGTGCCCAGATGAACACTGAAGCTTTCTTT.

CDR3 amino acids: CASRLAGGRDTQYF. In nucleotides, the CDR3 is TGTGCCAGCAGACTAGCGGGAGGACGAGATACGCAGTATTTT. The rearrangement joins TRBV2 to TRBJ2-3, with 12 bases that match TRBD2. The V and J ends lost 6 bases and 5 bases, in that order; junction bases with no gene match: 3. Per the germline V gene, CDR1 is SNHLY and CDR2 is FYNNEI. CDR3 size: 14 residues. The entire variable domain, with the rest obtained from reference TRBV2 and TRBJ2-3, is as follows: EPEVTQTPSHQVTQMGQEVILRCVPISNHLYFYWYRQILGQKVEFLVSFYNNEISEKSEIFDDQFSVERPDGSNFTLKIRSTKLEDSAMYFCASRLAGGRDTQYFGPGTRLTVL.

V gene TRBV7-2 combines with J gene TRBJ2-3, with 11 bases that match TRBD2. The V and J ends lost 4 bases and 6 bases, in that order; junction bases with no gene match: 9. Germline CDR1 and CDR2: SGHTA and FQGNSA. The CDR3 length is 16 residues. CDR3 residues: CASSSLAGEVSDTQYF. CDR3 nucleotide sequence: TGTGCCAGCAGCTCACTAGCGGGAGAGGTTTCCGATACGCAGTATTTT. Full variable domain (missing parts from reference TRBV7-2 and TRBJ2-3): GAGVSQSPSNKVTEKGKDVELRCDPISGHTALYWYRQSLGQGLEFLIYFQGNSAPDKSGLPSDRFSAERTGGSVSTLTIQRTQQEDSAVYLCASSSLAGEVSDTQYFGPGTRLTVL.

J is TRBJ2-5 and V is TRBV2; D might be TRBD1 (6 bases). Germline lookup yields CDR1 SNHLY and CDR2 FYNNEI. The CDR3 is 14 amino acids. V lost 8 bases to trimming and J lost 1 base, with 14 bases between them. The CDR3 bases are TGTGCCAGCTCCTCGGGGACACCCCAAGAGACCCAGTACTTC. This sequence encodes CASSSGTPQETQYF.

The chain uses TRBV5-1 and TRBJ2-7; tentative D call: TRBD2 (6 bases). The CDR3 length is 16 residues. Germline-derived CDR1 and CDR2 are SGHRS and YFSETQ. V lost 3 bases and J 2 bases, leaving 18 bases between the germline ends. CDR3 nucleotide sequence: TGCGCCAGCAGCTACGGCGGGACGTCTACAACCTACGAGCAGTACTTC. The encoded protein is CASSYGGTSTTYEQYF.

The rearrangement uses TRBV30 and TRBJ2-3, with D unclear. Trimming took 0 bases from V and 2 from J, leaving 9 bases between them. Germline V gene lookup returns CDR1 GTSNPN and CDR2 SVGIG (reference sequence). The CDR3 is 14 residues long. The CDR3 coding sequence is TGTGCCTGGAGTGTACTCCGAGTCACAGATACGCAGTATTTT. It is translated as CAWSVLRVTDTQYF.